This T cell receptor beta chain was captured in a study of CD8 T cells in ankylosing spondylitis. The germline V gene encodes CDR1 LGHDT and CDR2 YNNKEL (reference sequence). Trimming removed 3 bases from V and 5 bases from J; junction bases left unmatched: 9. The CDR3 has 16 residues. This clonotype was observed a few times. TCRdb processed the 5' RACE reads anew with MiXCR; each CDR3 protein has one entry. The sample has 200,000 to 300,000 distinct CDR3 sequences; over 9.5% are singletons. Input material: blood, either unsorted or a sorted T cell fraction (not recorded which). The TCR was taken from a male donor with ankylosing spondylitis or in good health (not recorded which). The V and J genes are TRBV3-1 and TRBJ2-1; 8 nucleotides align to TRBD1. Written as DNA, the CDR3 is TGTGCCAGCAGCCAGAGAACAGGGGGTTTCCACAATGAGCAGTTCTTC. This translates into CASSQRTGGFHNEQFF.